This entry lists 10 T cell receptor beta chains sequenced from one sample in a study of CD8 T cells in ankylosing spondylitis (dated by TCRdb to the late 2010s). Receptors were amplified or captured by 5' RACE. TCRdb names Illumina HiSeq 2500 as the instrument used. TCRdb applied fastp at Q25 and MiXCR to the public reads, then kept only in-frame beta chains. For every CDR3 protein sequence, its rows merge into one entry that carries the most common genes and DNA. The table for this sample lists around 490,000 distinct CDR3 sequences; less than 6% of them were counted only once. Approximately 4% of the sample comes from the top ten. Overall results and qualifications from the work: Blood from ankylosing spondylitis patients appeared to be characterized by a TCR beta motif made up of under 10 highly homologous amino acid variants.

No antigen has been assigned to these receptors. Sequencing was performed on blood, either unsorted or a sorted T cell fraction (not recorded which). Every receptor here comes from a male donor with ankylosing spondylitis.

This clonotype appeared many times. The chain carries TRBV6-1 and TRBJ1-1, with no clear D. Germline V gene data show CDR1 as MNHNS and CDR2 as SASEGT. CDR3 size: 15 residues. Trimming left V 5 bases short and J 0 bases short, with 13 bases between. CDR3 nucleotide sequence: TGTGCCAGCAGTCAACGACACAAGATGAACACTGAAGCTTTCTTT. Translating it yields CASSQRHKMNTEAFF.

There are many counts of this clonotype. J is TRBJ2-7 and V is TRBV6-5; tentative D call: TRBD1 (6 bases). Germline-derived CDR1 and CDR2 are MNHEY and SVGAGI. The CDR3 spans 12 residues. V was shortened by 6 bases and J by 3 bases, with 9 bases between the two germline ends. In nucleotides, the CDR3 is TGTGCCAGCAGAGGACAGTTCTACGAGCAGTACTTC. It codes for CASRGQFYEQYF.

This clonotype was recorded at least ten times. This rearrangement joins TRBV6-2 or TRBV6-3 to TRBJ1-1; maybe TRBD1 (5 bases). The CDR3 runs to 11 residues. Germline V gene data show CDR1 as MNHEY and CDR2 as SVGEGT. The V gene lost 5 bases and the J gene lost 11 bases, with 12 bases spanning the gap. CDR3 in amino acids: CASSEGLSAFF. The CDR3, as DNA: TGTGCCAGCAGTGAGGGACTATCGGCTTTCTTT.

In this sample, this clonotype turned up many times. The gene calls are TRBV20-1 and TRBJ2-2, with D possibly TRBD1 on 5 matching bases. CDR1 DFQATT and CDR2 SNEGSKA come from the germline V gene (reference sequence). This CDR3 is built from 13 residues. V lost 3 bases, J lost 6 bases, and 11 bases lay in between. The CDR3 region is CSARTDVAGELFF. The DNA for the CDR3 is TGCAGTGCTAGGACAGATGTTGCCGGGGAGCTGTTTTTT.

This clonotype was counted only a few times. The chain is built from TRBV4-1 and TRBJ1-2; no reliable D call. The CDR3 runs 15 residues. Trimming shortened V by 0 bases and J by 3 bases, and 11 bases separated the two germline ends. In germline, CDR1 is MGHRA, CDR2 YSYEKL. The CDR3 reads CASSQDFGQDYGYTF. For the CDR3, the DNA is TGCGCCAGCAGCCAAGATTTCGGGCAGGACTATGGCTACACCTTC.

The table lists this clonotype with many counts. This chain connects TRBV12-3 or TRBV12-4 to TRBJ1-1, with D tentatively TRBD1 (6 bases). The CDR3 extends over 13 amino acids. Trimming left V 3 bases short and J 4 bases short, with 9 bases between. The CDR3 DNA sequence: TGTGCCAGCAGTTTCTGGGGGGCCACTGAAGCTTTCTTT. It codes for CASSFWGATEAFF.

This clonotype was observed many times. V and J are TRBV7-9 and TRBJ2-7; possible D gene TRBD2, 6 bases. This CDR3 comprises 14 residues. The V end lost 8 bases, the J end lost 7 bases, and 21 bases lay between the germline ends. The germline V gene encodes CDR1 SEHNR and CDR2 FQNEAQ (reference sequence). The CDR3 spells CASGRESLSVEQYF. The CDR3 DNA follows: TGTGCCAGCGGCCGGGAGTCCCTATCCGTAGAGCAGTACTTC.

This clonotype turned up a few times. J is TRBJ2-5 and V is TRBV5-1; D might be TRBD1 (6 bases). V was trimmed by 0 bases and J by 5 bases, leaving 8 bases between them. Germline loops: CDR1 SGHRS, CDR2 YFSETQ. CDR3 length: 13 amino acids. CDR3 protein: CASSLGTAETQYF. CDR3 DNA sequence: TGCGCCAGCAGCTTGGGGACAGCTGAGACCCAGTACTTC. Drawing the rest from reference TRBV5-1 and TRBJ2-5, the complete variable domain is KAGVTQTPRYLIKTRGQQVTLSCSPISGHRSVSWYQQTPGQGLQFLFEYFSETQRNKGNFPGRFSGRQFSNSRSEMNVSTLELGDSALYLCASSLGTAETQYFGPGTRLLVL.

This clonotype was detected a few times. The rearrangement links TRBV18 to TRBJ2-5; D is unresolved. Germline lookup yields CDR1 KGHSH and CDR2 LQKENI. CDR3 length equals 12 residues. Trimming pared 5 bases from V and 3 bases from J, leaving 7 bases between. The CDR3 DNA reads TGTGCCAGCTCAAGTCCCGAAGAGACCCAGTACTTC. Its protein product is CASSSPEETQYF.

The sample holds many counts of this clonotype. Written as DNA, the CDR3 is TGTGCCAGCAGCTTGGGGACCTGGGATCAGCCCCAGCATTTT. Its translation: CASSLGTWDQPQHF. This chain links TRBV7-9 with TRBJ1-5, with a possible D match to TRBD1 (5 bases). The length of the CDR3 is 14 residues. Trimming removed 3 bases at V and 5 bases at J, with 11 bases between. Germline V lookup: CDR1 SEHNR, CDR2 FQNEAQ (reference sequence).